One and the same sample provided the 15 T cell receptor beta chains below, sequenced in a study of blood T cells in healthy people across ages (dated by TCRdb to the mid-2010s). Libraries were prepared through 5' RACE. The reads were generated on an Illumina HiSeq 2500. A second PCR of about 6 to 12 cycles was performed with a sample-barcoded 5' primer and a J-beta primer mix. The public sequencing data were trimmed at Q25 with fastp and processed into clonotypes with MiXCR by TCRdb, which kept only in-frame beta chains. CDR3 protein duplicates are merged, each entry listing the most common genes and DNA. The sample records about 620,000 distinct CDR3 sequences, around 21% of which are singletons. The top ten constitute around 3.4% of the sample. The sequencing input was blood. These receptors were obtained from a man aged 65-85 years in good health.

This clonotype was detected a few times. The chain carries TRBV19 and TRBJ2-5; 12 bases map to TRBD2. The J call may be mistaken, given a closer DNA end match to TRBJ2-1. Germline CDR1 LNHDA, CDR2 SQIVND (reference sequence). The CDR3 runs to 15 residues. CDR3 protein: CASSIWTSGINEQFF. The CDR3 DNA follows: TGTGCCAGTAGTATTTGGACTAGCGGGATCAATGAGCAGTTCTTC.

The V call is TRBV6-1, the J call TRBJ2-1, with 9 bases lining up with TRBD2. The CDR3 spans 16 residues. Trimming at V came to 3 bases and at J to 3 bases, leaving 6 bases not matched to a gene. Germline-derived CDR1 and CDR2 are MNHNS and SASEGT. DNA for the CDR3: TGTGCCAGCAGTGAGGAAGCGGGAGGTCTCTACAATGAGCAGTTCTTC. It codes for CASSEEAGGLYNEQFF.

The V call is TRBV20-1, the J call TRBJ2-4; D gene unclear. Germline CDR1 reads DFQATT; CDR2 reads SNEGSKA (reference sequence). The V gene lost 0 bases and the J gene lost 0 bases, with 12 bases spanning the gap. There are 16 residues in the CDR3. CDR3 nucleotide sequence: TGCAGTGCTAGAGATGCGGCAGACATAGCCAAAAACATTCAGTACTTC. It specifies CSARDAADIAKNIQYF.

The chain uses TRBV27 and TRBJ2-2; D gene uncertain. The germline V gene has CDR1 MNHEY and CDR2 SMNVEV (reference sequence). The CDR3 has 14 amino acids. Trimming took 5 bases from V and 7 from J, leaving 14 bases between them. CDR3 nucleotides: TGTGCCAGCAGTACCGGGCGTGGTAACGGGGAGCTGTTTTTT. Protein: CASSTGRGNGELFF.

The V call is TRBV9, the J call TRBJ1-4; 8 positions agree with TRBD1. The junction had 4 bases not matched to a gene; V was cut back by 2 bases and J by 7 bases. CDR1 is SGDLS and CDR2 is YYNGEE in the germline V gene. CDR3 length equals 14 residues. CDR3 sequence (DNA): TGTGCCAGCAGCGTGACAGGGGCAAGTGAAAAACTGTTTTTT. Translated: CASSVTGASEKLFF.

This clonotype appeared a few times. The chain uses TRBV20-1 and TRBJ2-1; 12 bases align to TRBD2. Germline CDR1 and CDR2: DFQATT and SNEGSKA (reference sequence). J was trimmed by 7 bases and V by 5 bases; bases with no gene match: 6. The CDR3 is 14 amino acids. CDR3 sequence: CSAPRLAGANEQFF. The CDR3 DNA reads as TGCAGTGCTCCTCGACTAGCGGGAGCGAATGAGCAGTTCTTC.

A few counts support this clonotype. This chain joins TRBV6-5 and TRBJ2-5, with 9 positions matching TRBD1. The end of the DNA aligns better with TRBJ2-7, so the J call may be wrong. CDR3 length: 14 residues. CDR1 is MNHEY, CDR2 SVGAGI, per germline. Here the CDR3 reads CASAPGQGVFEQYF. CDR3 DNA sequence: TGTGCCAGCGCCCCGGGACAGGGCGTTTTCGAGCAGTACTTC.

This clonotype came up a few times. The rearrangement links TRBV28 to TRBJ1-6; D not resolved. CDR3 length: 18 residues. The germline V and J ends were trimmed by 4 bases and 0 bases, with 16 bases remaining between them. Looked up from germline, CDR1 is MDHEN and CDR2 is SYDVKM. The chain's CDR3 is CASSSRGQHSSYNSPLHF. The DNA for the CDR3 is TGTGCCAGCAGTTCCCGTGGTCAACACAGCTCCTATAATTCACCCCTCCACTTT.

The chain combines TRBV5-1 with TRBJ1-1; 7 bases are shared with TRBD1. Trimming at V came to 4 bases and at J to 2 bases, leaving 5 bases not matched to a gene. The CDR3 is made up of 14 amino acids. CDR1 and CDR2 from the germline V gene are SGHRS and YFSETQ. CDR3: CASSVQGFNTEAFF. CDR3 coding DNA: TGCGCCAGCAGCGTACAGGGGTTCAACACTGAAGCTTTCTTT.

This clonotype appeared a few times. It may be a read error: a sequence one base away is much more abundant. The rearrangement joins TRBV5-1 to TRBJ1-2, with no clear D. This CDR3 region has 12 residues. Germline CDR1 and CDR2: SGHRS and YFSETQ. The V and J ends lost 4 bases and 10 bases respectively, with 14 bases between them. The CDR3: CASSLRRGDYTF. The CDR3 DNA reads as TGCGCCAGCAGCCTGAGGCGTGGGGACTACACCTTC.

The chain carries TRBV24-1 and TRBJ2-3; perhaps TRBD1 as D (6 bases). Germline assignment: CDR1 KGHDR and CDR2 SFDVKD. The V end lost 4 bases, the J end lost 7 bases, and 11 bases lay between the germline ends. The CDR3 length is 13 residues. The CDR3 sequence is CATSDDRSNTQYF. CDR3 nucleotide sequence: TGTGCCACCAGTGACGACAGGTCCAATACGCAGTATTTT.

With regard to this clonotype: One end of the junction fails to match germline, which may point to a read error. The chain combines TRBV7-7 with TRBJ2-3; tentative D call: TRBD1 (5 bases). Per germline, CDR1 SSHAT and CDR2 FNYEAQ (reference sequence). This CDR3 region has 15 residues. Here the CDR3 reads CASKQDQPSTDTQYF. CDR3 nucleotides: TGTGCTAGCAAACAGGACCAGCCTAGCACAGATACGCAGTATTTT.

This clonotype was counted between two and nine times. In DNA, the CDR3 is TGCGCCAGCAGCTTGGGCCGGACAGGATCCTACGAGCAGTACTTC. It translates to CASSLGRTGSYEQYF. V usage is TRBV5-1 and J usage is TRBJ2-5, with 7 bases that match TRBD1. Gene TRBJ2-7 matches the end of the DNA better, so the J call may be wrong. The CDR3 is made up of 15 amino acids. The germline gives CDR1 SGHRS, CDR2 YFSETQ.

This clonotype was seen a few times. The rearrangement uses TRBV7-2 and TRBJ1-2; D call uncertain. V lost 1 base, J lost 8 bases, and 11 bases lay in between. This CDR3 is 13 amino acids long. Germline CDR1 SGHTA, CDR2 FQGNSA. CDR3 protein: CASSLERGNGYTF. CDR3 DNA: TGTGCCAGCAGCTTAGAGAGAGGGAACGGCTACACCTTC.

This clonotype was seen only a few times. The rearrangement joins TRBV5-8 to TRBJ2-5; D is unclear. The J call is uncertain, as TRBJ2-7 better fits the DNA end. Germline-derived CDR1 and CDR2 are SGHTS and YDEGEE. This CDR3 contains 14 residues. The CDR3 spells CASSRRITLVEQYF. CDR3 DNA: TGTGCCAGCAGCAGGCGTATAACCCTGGTCGAGCAGTACTTC.